What follows describes a single TCR beta chain. Which antigen it targets is not known. This sample was included in a study of T cells expressing NK-cell markers (dated by TCRdb to between 2020 and 2021). For the wider study: Fewer than ten donors provided sorted CD3+CD56+NKG2C+, CD3+CD56+NKG2C- and CD3+CD56-NKG2C+ T-cell subsets, whose TCR beta-chain repertoires were profiled. Seven of the eight sequenced donors were HCMV-seropositive and one was HCMV-seronegative. Illumina HiSeq 2000/2500, MiSeq or NextSeq was used to sequence libraries as 2 x 150 bp reads. Randomly selected healthy volunteers, three men and five women, were used as the eight sequenced donors.

A commercial ELISA kit detecting HCMV-specific IgG in serum was used to determine HCMV serostatus. Ficoll density gradient centrifugation was used to isolate peripheral blood mononuclear cells from blood. Beyond this particular receptor, the publication reports: In six donors, the dominant CD3+CD56+NKG2C+ clonotypes were among the top 10 CD8+ clonotypes and accounted for roughly 1.0-7.5% of CD8+ T cells. Those dominant clonotypes were again the most abundant among CD3+CD56-NKG2C+ cells in a handful of donors, at about 25-65%. Whether the expanded NKG2C-expressing T cell clones were specific for HCMV antigens was left unclear.

This sample was sequenced with an Illumina HiSeq 2000. The TCR beta cDNA libraries were made using 5'RACE template switching, a step that added both a universal primer site and unique molecular identifiers. Priming for cDNA synthesis came from the TCR beta constant segment, and two successive PCR amplification steps followed. The study's own analysis went as follows. Reads were demultiplexed and grouped by UMI with MIGEC, and clonotypes were assembled and quantified with MiTCR. Only TCR cDNA sequences supported by at least two reads were kept to exclude erroneous sequences. The tcR package was used for downstream repertoire analysis, and clonotypes were matched between fractions using CDR3 nucleotide sequence together with V segment. VDJmatch was used to annotate antigen specificity against VDJdb, with one amino acid substitution in CDR3 allowed. After reprocessing by TCRdb, each CDR3 protein sequence is one entry, and no DNA is given. V and J calls and clone size were set by TCRdb, not the authors. The sample's own table lists under 500,000 distinct CDR3 sequences. 6% to 8% of the sample goes to the ten largest clones.

This receptor was identified in a woman aged 18 to 75 in good health. Sequenced material: blood T cells: a sorted CD56 or NKG2C T cell subset, CD4+ or CD8+ T cells, or bulk PBMC T cells (not recorded which).

The CDR3: CATSATETGAVYEQYF. This receptor chain uses TRBV24-1 and TRBJ2-7; lacking DNA, the TRBD1 call made by TCRdb goes unchecked. For CDR1 and CDR2, the germline V gene lists KGHDR and SFDVKD. Reading from cysteine to phenylalanine, the CDR3 counts 16 amino acids. The protein alone is recorded here.